The entry below describes one T cell receptor beta chain. The target antigen is unknown. A much larger clone lies a single base off, so this may be a read error. The sample comes from a study of read filtering for tumor transcriptome and immune sequencing. For the study at large: Mean patient age was roughly 72 years, range about 45 to 85; 17 male, more than 11 female. IR-seq gave about 3.5 to 10.27 million TCR reads per sample; RNA-seq gave about 75 to 1,300.

Notes on the study in general: IR-seq captured clonotypes deeper and more reliably than RNA-seq. Dropping single-read clonotypes raised IR-seq and RNA-seq shared-clonotype correlation.

This CDR3 region has 16 residues. CDR1 SGHTA and CDR2 FQGNSA come from the germline V gene. From 350 to 500 ng of RNA, a library with molecular barcoded alpha/delta and beta/gamma adaptors was made. TCRdb analysed the reads with MiXCR anew, one entry per CDR3 protein. The sample carries roughly 130,000 distinct CDR3 sequences, roughly 13% recorded once. Input material: a population of CD138-negative cells sorted from bone marrow. The TCR was taken from a donor aged 40 or older with multiple myeloma. The chain carries TRBV7-2 and TRBJ1-4; 11 nucleotides agree with TRBD2. TRBJ2-3 matches the DNA end more closely, so the J call is doubtful. The CDR3 sequence: CASSFGTSGSVDTQYF. CDR3 in DNA: TGTGCCAGCAGCTTTGGCACTAGCGGGAGTGTGGATACGCAGTATTTT.